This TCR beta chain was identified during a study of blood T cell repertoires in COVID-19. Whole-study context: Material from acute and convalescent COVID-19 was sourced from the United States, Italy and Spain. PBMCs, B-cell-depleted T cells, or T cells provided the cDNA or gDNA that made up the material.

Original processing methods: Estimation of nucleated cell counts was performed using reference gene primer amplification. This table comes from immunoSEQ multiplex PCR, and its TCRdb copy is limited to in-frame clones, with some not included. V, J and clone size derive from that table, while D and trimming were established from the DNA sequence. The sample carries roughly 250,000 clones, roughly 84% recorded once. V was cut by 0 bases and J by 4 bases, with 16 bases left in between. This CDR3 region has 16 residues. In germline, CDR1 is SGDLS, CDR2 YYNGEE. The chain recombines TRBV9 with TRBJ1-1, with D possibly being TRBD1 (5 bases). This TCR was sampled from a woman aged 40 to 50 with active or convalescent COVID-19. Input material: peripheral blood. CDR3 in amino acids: CASSVAPNPQGTEAFF. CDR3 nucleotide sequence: TGTGCCAGCAGCGTAGCCCCGAATCCTCAGGGCACTGAAGCTTTCTTT.